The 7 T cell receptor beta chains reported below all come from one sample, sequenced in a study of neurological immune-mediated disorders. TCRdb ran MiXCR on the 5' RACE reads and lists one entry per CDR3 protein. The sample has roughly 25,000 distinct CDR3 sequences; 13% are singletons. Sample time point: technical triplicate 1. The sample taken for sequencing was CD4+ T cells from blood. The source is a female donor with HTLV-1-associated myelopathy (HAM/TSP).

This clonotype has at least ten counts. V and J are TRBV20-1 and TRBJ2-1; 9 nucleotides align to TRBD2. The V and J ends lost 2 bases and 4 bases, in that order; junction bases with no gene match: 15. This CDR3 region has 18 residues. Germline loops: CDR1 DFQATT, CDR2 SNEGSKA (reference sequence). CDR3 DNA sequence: TGCAGTGCTAGAAGGGGCGGGAGGGTCGTTAATTGGTACAATGAGCAGTTCTTC. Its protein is CSARRGGRVVNWYNEQFF.

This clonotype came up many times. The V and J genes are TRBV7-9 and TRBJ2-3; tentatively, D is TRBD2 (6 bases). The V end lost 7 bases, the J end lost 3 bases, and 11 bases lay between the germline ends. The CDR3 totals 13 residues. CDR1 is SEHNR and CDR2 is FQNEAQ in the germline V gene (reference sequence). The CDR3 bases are TGTGCCAGCAACGACGGGGGAACAGATACGCAGTATTTT. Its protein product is CASNDGGTDTQYF.

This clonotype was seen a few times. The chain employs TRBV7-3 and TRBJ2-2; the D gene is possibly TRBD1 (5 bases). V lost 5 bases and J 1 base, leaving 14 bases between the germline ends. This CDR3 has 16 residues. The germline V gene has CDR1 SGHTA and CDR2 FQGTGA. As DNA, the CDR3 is TGTGCCAGCAGCCTTATAGCTGGACAGAACACCGGGGAGCTGTTTTTT. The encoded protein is CASSLIAGQNTGELFF.

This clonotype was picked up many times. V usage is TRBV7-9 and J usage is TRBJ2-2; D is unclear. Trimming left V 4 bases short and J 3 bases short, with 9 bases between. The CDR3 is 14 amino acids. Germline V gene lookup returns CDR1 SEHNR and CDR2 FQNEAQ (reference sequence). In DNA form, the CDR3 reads TGTGCCAGCAGCTACGACATATACACCGGGGAGCTGTTTTTT. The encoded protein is CASSYDIYTGELFF.

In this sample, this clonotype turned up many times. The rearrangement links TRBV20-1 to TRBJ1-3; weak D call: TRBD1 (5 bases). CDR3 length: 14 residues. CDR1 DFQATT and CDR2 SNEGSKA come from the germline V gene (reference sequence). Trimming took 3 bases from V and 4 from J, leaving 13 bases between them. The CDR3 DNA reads TGCAGTGCTAGGATAGGGGCGGGGGGAAACACCATATATTTT. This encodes CSARIGAGGNTIYF.

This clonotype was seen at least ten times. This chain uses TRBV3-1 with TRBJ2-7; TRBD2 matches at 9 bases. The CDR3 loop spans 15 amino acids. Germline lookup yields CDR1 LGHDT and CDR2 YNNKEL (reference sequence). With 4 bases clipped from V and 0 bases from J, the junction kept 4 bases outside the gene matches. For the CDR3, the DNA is TGTGCCAGCAGCCGTAGACTAGCGGACTCCTACGAGCAGTACTTC. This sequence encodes CASSRRLADSYEQYF.

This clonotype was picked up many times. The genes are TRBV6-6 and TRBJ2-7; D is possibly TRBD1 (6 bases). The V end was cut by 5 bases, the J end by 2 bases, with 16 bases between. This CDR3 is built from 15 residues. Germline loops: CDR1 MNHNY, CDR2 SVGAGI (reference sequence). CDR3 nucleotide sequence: TGTGCCAGCAGTCCCAGGACAGACAGGACCTACGAGCAGTACTTC. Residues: CASSPRTDRTYEQYF.